The 5 T cell receptor beta chains given below trace back to one sample, sequenced in a study of breast tumors, draining lymph nodes, adjacent tissues. TCRdb analysed the multiplex PCR reads with MiXCR anew, one entry per CDR3 protein. The table includes about 130,000 distinct CDR3 sequences, around 21% detected once. The lymph nodes were axillary draining lymph nodes from breast cancer patients. Sample: axillary lymph node tissue. The receptors were sampled from a female donor with breast cancer. Some clones in this sample may be carry-over from other donors' samples.

The CDR3: CASSLIPDRNTEAFF. For the CDR3, the DNA is TGTGCCAGCAGCTTAATTCCAGACAGAAACACTGAAGCTTTCTTT. The V and J genes are TRBV7-3 and TRBJ1-1, with D possibly matching TRBD1 (5 bases). V lost 1 base and J 2 bases, leaving 11 bases between the germline ends. CDR3 size: 15 residues. Germline V gene lookup returns CDR1 SGHTA and CDR2 FQGTGA.

This clonotype was observed many times. V and J are TRBV10-1 and TRBJ2-1; 13 bases map to TRBD2. The CDR3 totals 13 residues. Losses at the gene ends were 2 bases for V and 15 bases for J; bases not matched to a gene: 4. The germline V gene encodes CDR1 WNHNN and CDR2 SYGVQD (reference sequence). Written as DNA, the CDR3 is TGCGCCAGCAGTGAGACACTAGCGGGAGGGTTGTTCTTC. It codes for CASSETLAGGLFF.

Turning to this clonotype: This clone may be a read error of a much larger clone one base away. V and J are TRBV20-1 and TRBJ2-7; D is unclear. The CDR3 is 12 residues long. From germline, CDR1 is DFQATT and CDR2 SNEGSKA (reference sequence). The DNA for the CDR3 is TGCAGTGCTAGGTTTCTCTCCTACGGGCAGTACTTC. It encodes CSARFLSYGQYF.

As regards this clonotype: A much bigger clone sits one base away, suggesting this may be a read error. This chain uses TRBV7-9 with TRBJ1-3; tentative D call: TRBD1 (5 bases). V shed 3 bases and J shed 2 bases, with 26 bases lying between them. Germline V gene sequence: CDR1 SEHNR, CDR2 FQNEAQ (reference sequence). The CDR3 is made up of 20 amino acids. Here the CDR3 reads CASSFRGGFRGPIAGNTIYF. In DNA form, the CDR3 reads TGTGCCAGCAGCTTCCGGGGCGGCTTCCGGGGACCAATTGCTGGAAACACCATATATTTT.

This clonotype was counted ten times or more. This CDR3 reads CATSRVRALPNNEQFF. In DNA form, the CDR3 reads TGTGCCACCAGCAGAGTGAGAGCCCTCCCAAACAATGAGCAGTTCTTC. The chain links TRBV15 to TRBJ2-1; D not resolved. V lost 1 base, J lost 5 bases, and 15 bases lay in between. Germline assignment: CDR1 LNHNV and CDR2 YYDKDF (reference sequence). The CDR3 totals 16 residues.